The rows below give T cell receptor beta chains drawn from one sample of a study of blood T cell repertoires in COVID-19. Sequencing used immunoSEQ multiplex PCR; TCRdb keeps in-frame clones, though not all of them. The repertoire holds a few hundred thousand clones, roughly 86% seen once, with roughly 1.6% in the top ten. Sequenced: peripheral blood. These receptors all come from a woman aged 45-65 years with acute or convalescent COVID-19. Each CDR3 is given with its conserved first and last residue. The order of the fields is V gene, clone size, D gene, J gene, CDR3 protein, CDR3 DNA. The D gene is left open where the match is weak. Some rows have no size entry. The others give once, few or many, or a class for an expanded clone.

v_call: TRBV25-1; clone_size: NA; d_call: NA; j_call: TRBJ1-1; cdr3_aa: CASTLGGPPGTEAFF; cdr3_nt: TGTGCCAGCACTTTAGGGGGACCACCGGGGACTGAAGCTTTCTTT
v_call: TRBV5-8; clone_size: NA; d_call: TRBD1; j_call: TRBJ1-5; cdr3_aa: CARYRGVDNQPQHF; cdr3_nt: TGTGCCAGGTACAGGGGGGTAGACAATCAGCCCCAGCATTTT
v_call: TRBV28; clone_size: NA; d_call: TRBD1; j_call: TRBJ1-4; cdr3_aa: CASSFAGQGTKLFF; cdr3_nt: TGTGCCAGCAGTTTTGCGGGACAGGGCACAAAACTGTTTTTT
v_call: TRBV7-9; clone_size: NA; d_call: TRBD1; j_call: TRBJ1-2; cdr3_aa: CASSLWDRGYGYTF; cdr3_nt: TGTGCCAGCAGCTTATGGGACAGGGGCTATGGCTACACCTTC
v_call: TRBV9; clone_size: NA; d_call: NA; j_call: TRBJ1-4; cdr3_aa: CASSLGQSNEKLFF; cdr3_nt: TGTGCCAGCAGCCTAGGACAGTCTAATGAAAAACTGTTTTTT
v_call: TRBV15; clone_size: NA; d_call: TRBD1; j_call: TRBJ2-4; cdr3_aa: CATSRNRQGKKNIQYF; cdr3_nt: TGTGCCACCAGCAGAAACCGACAGGGGAAAAAAAACATTCAGTACTTC
v_call: TRBV18; clone_size: NA; d_call: NA; j_call: TRBJ2-7; cdr3_aa: CASSPPGGPRSYEQYF; cdr3_nt: TGTGCCAGCTCACCACCGGGGGGGCCAAGAAGTTACGAGCAGTACTTC
v_call: TRBV9; clone_size: once; d_call: TRBD2; j_call: TRBJ2-5; cdr3_aa: CASSVALAAQETQYF; cdr3_nt: TGTGCCAGCAGCGTAGCCCTAGCGGCACAGGAGACCCAGTACTTC
v_call: TRBV9; clone_size: few; d_call: TRBD1; j_call: TRBJ1-2; cdr3_aa: CASSVGYRGSYGYTF; cdr3_nt: TGTGCCAGCAGCGTAGGCTACAGGGGAAGCTATGGCTACACCTTC
v_call: TRBV7-3; clone_size: NA; d_call: NA; j_call: TRBJ1-2; cdr3_aa: CASSLIFGYGYTF; cdr3_nt: TGTGCCAGCAGCTTAATTTTCGGGTATGGCTACACCTTC
v_call: TRBV7-3; clone_size: NA; d_call: NA; j_call: TRBJ1-2; cdr3_aa: CASSTGQGGGYTF; cdr3_nt: TGTGCCAGCTCCACAGGACAAGGGGGTGGCTACACCTTC
v_call: TRBV9; clone_size: NA; d_call: NA; j_call: TRBJ2-1; cdr3_aa: CASSVEYRKSSYNEQFF; cdr3_nt: TGTGCCAGCAGCGTAGAATACAGGAAAAGCTCCTACAATGAGCAGTTCTTC
v_call: TRBV7-9; clone_size: NA; d_call: TRBD2; j_call: TRBJ2-5; cdr3_aa: CASSLPGLAAQETQYF; cdr3_nt: TGTGCCAGCAGCCTACCGGGACTAGCGGCACAAGAGACCCAGTACTTC
v_call: TRBV5-8; clone_size: NA; d_call: TRBD1; j_call: TRBJ2-7; cdr3_aa: CASSWGTGDLVEQYF; cdr3_nt: TGTGCCAGCAGCTGGGGGACAGGGGATCTTGTCGAGCAGTACTTC
v_call: TRBV9; clone_size: NA; d_call: TRBD1; j_call: TRBJ1-3; cdr3_aa: CASSGGPGQGFPGNTIYF; cdr3_nt: TGTGCCAGCAGCGGAGGTCCGGGACAGGGTTTCCCTGGAAACACCATATATTTT
v_call: TRBV5-6; clone_size: NA; d_call: TRBD1; j_call: TRBJ1-1; cdr3_aa: CASSLTGGLEAFF; cdr3_nt: TGTGCCAGCAGCTTGACAGGGGGGCTTGAAGCTTTCTTT
v_call: TRBV6-5; clone_size: NA; d_call: TRBD2; j_call: TRBJ2-1; cdr3_aa: CASSYYASGSSEQFF; cdr3_nt: TGTGCCAGCAGTTACTACGCTAGCGGGAGTAGTGAGCAGTTCTTC
v_call: TRBV4-1; clone_size: NA; d_call: NA; j_call: TRBJ2-5; cdr3_aa: CASSQGGEETQYF; cdr3_nt: TGCGCCAGCAGCCAAGGGGGGGAAGAGACCCAGTACTTC
v_call: TRBV5-1; clone_size: once; d_call: NA; j_call: TRBJ2-3; cdr3_aa: CASIQAVGTDTQYF; cdr3_nt: TGCGCCAGCATCCAAGCGGTCGGCACAGATACGCAGTATTTT
v_call: TRBV9; clone_size: once; d_call: NA; j_call: TRBJ1-5; cdr3_aa: CASSVAPNQPQHF; cdr3_nt: TGTGCCAGCAGCGTAGCTCCCAATCAGCCCCAGCATTTT
v_call: TRBV10-3; clone_size: once; d_call: NA; j_call: TRBJ1-2; cdr3_aa: CAISESTTGINYGYTF; cdr3_nt: TGTGCCATCAGTGAGTCGACAACGGGAATTAACTATGGCTACACCTTC
v_call: TRBV30; clone_size: NA; d_call: TRBD1; j_call: TRBJ1-6; cdr3_aa: CAWSVQGQAWRWNSPLHF; cdr3_nt: TGTGCCTGGAGTGTCCAGGGACAGGCATGGAGGTGGAATTCACCCCTCCACTTT
v_call: TRBV2; clone_size: NA; d_call: TRBD1; j_call: TRBJ2-7; cdr3_aa: CASRRQGENEQYF; cdr3_nt: TGTGCCAGCAGGAGGCAGGGGGAAAACGAGCAGTACTTC
v_call: TRBV24-1; clone_size: NA; d_call: TRBD2; j_call: TRBJ2-5; cdr3_aa: CATRGLQETQYF; cdr3_nt: TGTGCCACACGGGGACTACAAGAGACCCAGTACTTC
v_call: TRBV18; clone_size: NA; d_call: TRBD1; j_call: TRBJ2-7; cdr3_aa: CASSGTGNYEQYF; cdr3_nt: TGTGCCAGCTCAGGGACAGGGAACTACGAGCAGTACTTC
v_call: TRBV9; clone_size: NA; d_call: NA; j_call: TRBJ2-7; cdr3_aa: CASSVGPLQAGYEQYF; cdr3_nt: TGTGCCAGCAGCGTCGGGCCCCTTCAGGCGGGCTACGAGCAGTACTTC